One sample yielded the 12 T cell receptor beta chains listed below, sequenced in a study of OX40 agonist ivuxolimab in advanced cancers. The protocol was immunoSEQ multiplex PCR, while the TCRdb copy is restricted to in-frame clones and leaves out a portion. Among more than 50,000 clones, approximately 86% were seen once, and the ten largest hold 0.55% to 0.6%. Sequencing used CD4+ or CD8+ T cells sorted from blood, obtained in a trial of the OX40 agonist ivuxolimab. The source is an adult with an advanced solid tumor such as melanoma, head and neck, liver or kidney cancer.

The chain joins TRBV7-8 to TRBJ2-2, with D possibly being TRBD2 (6 bases). V was cut by 2 bases and J by 5 bases, with 12 bases left in between. Germline V gene sequence: CDR1 SGHVS, CDR2 FQNEAQ. The CDR3 loop spans 15 amino acids. CDR3 sequence: CASSLMDRGTGELFF. As DNA, the CDR3 is TGTGCCAGCAGCTTAATGGACCGGGGGACCGGGGAGCTGTTTTTT.

The J gene is TRBJ2-1, the V gene TRBV5-4, with D perhaps assigned TRBD1 or TRBD2 (5 bases each). This CDR3 has 13 residues. In germline, CDR1 is SGHNT, CDR2 YYREEE (reference sequence). Trimming shortened V by 3 bases and J by 8 bases, and 12 bases separated the two germline ends. The CDR3 protein is CASSSPGADEQFF. The DNA for the CDR3 is TGTGCCAGCAGCTCCCCCGGGGCAGATGAGCAGTTCTTC.

This clone was recorded a few times. CDR3 in amino acids: CASTLEGMSNEAFF. In DNA form, the CDR3 reads TGTGCCAGCACCCTGGAAGGGATGTCGAATGAAGCTTTCTTT. This rearrangement joins TRBV5-5 to TRBJ1-1; D not resolved. The germline V and J ends were trimmed by 6 bases and 7 bases, with 19 bases remaining between them. Per the germline V gene, CDR1 is SGHKS and CDR2 is YYEKEE (reference sequence). CDR3 length: 14 amino acids.

This chain connects TRBV11-2 to TRBJ1-1; D remains unclear. V gave up 5 bases and J gave up 8 bases, with 18 bases separating them. Germline V CDR1 and CDR2: SGHAT, FQNNGV. The CDR3 has 14 amino acids. The CDR3 here is CASSPYGRNQEAFF. The CDR3 DNA reads as TGTGCCAGCAGCCCTTATGGACGGAACCAAGAAGCTTTCTTT.

For this clone: Other DNA sequences of this sample code for an identical CDR3. This chain connects TRBV9 to TRBJ2-5; 12 bases fit TRBD2. Trimming at V came to 0 bases and at J to 5 bases, leaving 2 bases not matched to a gene. CDR3 length equals 15 residues. In germline, CDR1 is SGDLS, CDR2 YYNGEE. The CDR3 is CASSVGLAGGETQYF. The CDR3, as DNA: TGTGCCAGCAGCGTAGGCCTAGCGGGGGGGGAGACCCAGTACTTC. Full variable domain (missing parts from reference TRBV9 and TRBJ2-5): DSGVTQTPKHLITATGQRVTLRCSPRSGDLSVYWYQQSLDQGLQFLIQYYNGEERAKGNILERFSAQQFPDLHSELNLSSLELGDSALYFCASSVGLAGGETQYFGPGTRLLVL.

This chain links TRBV7-3 with TRBJ2-2; 8 nucleotides agree with TRBD1. CDR1 is SGHTA, CDR2 FQGTGA, per germline. The CDR3 length is 14 residues. J lost 0 bases, V lost 6 bases, and 0 bases had no gene match. The CDR3 DNA is TGTGCCAGCAGGGACAGGGCGAACACCGGGGAGCTGTTTTTT. Protein product: CASRDRANTGELFF.

The rearrangement uses TRBV2 and TRBJ2-2, with D possibly being TRBD1 (6 bases). Trimming stripped 4 bases from V and 7 bases from J, with 13 bases between. The CDR3 extends over 14 amino acids. Germline V gene sequence: CDR1 SNHLY, CDR2 FYNNEI. DNA of the CDR3: TGTGCCAGCAGTGCCCAGGGGAGCAGCGGGGAGCTGTTTTTT. Its translation is CASSAQGSSGELFF.

The V call is TRBV6-5, the J call TRBJ1-5, with D perhaps matching TRBD1 (5 bases). CDR1 and CDR2 from the germline V gene are MNHEY and SVGAGI. Trimming took off 7 bases at V and 6 bases at J, with 19 bases between the two ends. CDR3 length: 15 amino acids. CDR3 sequence: CASKPVGARGQPQHF. As DNA, the CDR3 is TGTGCCAGCAAACCCGTAGGGGCGCGTGGTCAGCCCCAGCATTTT.

This CDR3 is CATSRDQSGRSVNEQFF. The CDR3 DNA sequence: TGTGCCACCAGCAGAGATCAAAGCGGGAGGTCCGTCAATGAGCAGTTCTTC. The rearrangement uses TRBV15 and TRBJ2-1; 9 bases are shared with TRBD2. CDR1 LNHNV and CDR2 YYDKDF come from the germline V gene (reference sequence). Trimming took 0 bases from V and 6 from J; bases not matched to a gene: 9. The CDR3 consists of 17 residues.

The CDR3 DNA is TGTGCCACCAGCAGAGAACAGTGGCAAGAGACCCAGTACTTC. Residues: CATSREQWQETQYF. This sequence joins TRBV15 and TRBJ2-5; D call uncertain. Germline CDR1 is LNHNV and CDR2 is YYDKDF (reference sequence). The CDR3 loop spans 14 amino acids. V lost 0 bases to trimming and J lost 2 bases, with 7 bases between them.

The table lists this clone with a few counts. V is TRBV21-1 and J is TRBJ2-4; TRBD1, the table's D call, was not compared with the DNA. TRBV21-1 constitutes a pseudogene. The CDR3 has 19 amino acids. CDR3 DNA sequence: TGTGCCAGCAGCACGACGCCGGGACAGACGCTCCTAGCCAAAAACATTCAGTACTTC. It translates to CASSTTPGQTLLAKNIQYF.

V and J are TRBV9 and TRBJ1-5; 7 nucleotides line up with TRBD1. This CDR3 is 15 amino acids long. The J segment lost 3 bases and the V segment lost 2 bases, leaving 5 bases of the junction unmatched. In germline, CDR1 is SGDLS, CDR2 YYNGEE. The CDR3 region is CASSVDTGDNQPQHF. The CDR3 region has the DNA TGTGCCAGCAGCGTGGACACAGGGGACAATCAGCCCCAGCATTTT.